The next 26 T cell receptor beta chains were all read from a single sample in a study of OX40 agonist ivuxolimab in advanced cancers. The method was immunoSEQ multiplex PCR; TCRdb's version includes in-frame clones alone and lacks a portion of them. This repertoire shows roughly 50,000 clones, 75% to 90% found once; its top ten account for 9.5% to 15%. The specimen comprised CD4+ or CD8+ T cells sorted from blood, sampled in a trial of the OX40 agonist ivuxolimab. Receptor source: an adult with an advanced solid tumor such as melanoma, head and neck, liver or kidney cancer.

The chain couples TRBV6-1 to TRBJ1-2; D is possibly TRBD1 (5 bases). Germline V CDR1 and CDR2: MNHNS, SASEGT. The CDR3 runs to 14 residues. The V end lost 6 bases, the J end lost 3 bases, and 14 bases lay between the germline ends. In nucleotides, the CDR3 is TGTGCCAGCAGACCCAGCGGGGGGGACTATGGCTACACCTTC. Its translation: CASRPSGGDYGYTF.

This clone came up once. The rearrangement uses TRBV7-9 and TRBJ1-4, with 8 bases matching TRBD1. CDR1 and CDR2 from the germline V gene are SEHNR and FQNEAQ (reference sequence). The CDR3 sequence is 13 residues long. After removal of 5 bases from V and 8 bases from J, the junction contained 4 bases not matched to a gene. The CDR3, as DNA: TGTGCCAGCAGCCTAACAGGGGGAGAAAAACTGTTTTTT. Translation: CASSLTGGEKLFF. Drawing the rest from reference TRBV7-9 and TRBJ1-4, the complete variable domain is DTGVSQNPRHKITKRGQNVTFRCDPISEHNRLYWYRQTLGQGPEFLTYFQNEAQLEKSRLLSDRFSAERPKGSFSTLEIQRTEQGDSAMYLCASSLTGGEKLFFGSGTQLSVL.

The rearrangement joins TRBV19 to TRBJ1-4, with 10 bases identical to TRBD1. Trimming at V came to 4 bases and at J to 8 bases, leaving 10 bases not matched to a gene. This CDR3 comprises 16 residues. The germline V gene encodes CDR1 LNHDA and CDR2 SQIVND (reference sequence). In DNA, the CDR3 is TGTGCCAGTAGTACCCCGACAGGGGGCGCCGTCGAAAAACTGTTTTTT. It specifies CASSTPTGGAVEKLFF.

This chain uses TRBV5-6 with TRBJ2-2, with 10 bases that match TRBD2. The CDR3 has 15 residues. Germline-derived CDR1 and CDR2 are SGHDT and YYEEEE. V shed 7 bases and J 1 base; nucleotides not matched to a gene: 4. In DNA form, the CDR3 reads TGTGCCAGCGGAAGGACTAGCGGGAACACCGGGGAGCTGTTTTTT. Its protein is CASGRTSGNTGELFF. The variable domain in full, with the rest retrieved from reference TRBV5-6 and TRBJ2-2, is DAGVTQSPTHLIKTRGQQVTLRCSPKSGHDTVSWYQQALGQGPQFIFQYYEEEERQRGNFPDRFSGHQFPNYSSELNVNALLLGDSALYLCASGRTSGNTGELFFGEGSRLTVL.

The genes are TRBV9 and TRBJ2-3, with TRBD2 matching over 7 bases. The V gene end was trimmed by 2 bases and the J gene end by 4 bases; junction bases not matched to a gene: 7. Germline V gives CDR1 SGDLS, CDR2 YYNGEE. The CDR3 is 15 residues long. CDR3 in DNA: TGTGCCAGCAGCGTCGGCGGGAGAGTCCCAGATACGCAGTATTTT. Protein: CASSVGGRVPDTQYF.

This clone came up once. The J gene is TRBJ1-1, the V gene TRBV5-1; D is perhaps TRBD1 (5 bases). Trimming left V 8 bases short and J 0 bases short, with 14 bases between. Germline V lookup: CDR1 SGHRS, CDR2 YFSETQ. This CDR3 region has 14 residues. The DNA of the CDR3 is TGCGCCAGTGGTCCAGGGAGGATGAACACTGAAGCTTTCTTT. Amino acid sequence: CASGPGRMNTEAFF.

The V call is TRBV7-9, the J call TRBJ2-7; either TRBD1 or TRBD2 may supply D (5 bases each). CDR1 is SEHNR and CDR2 is FQNEAQ in the germline V gene (reference sequence). The CDR3 has 15 residues. Deletions cut 2 bases from V and 4 bases from J, with 15 bases between. CDR3 nucleotides: TGTGCCAGCAGCTTAATCGGGACGGGATCTTACGAGCAGTACTTC. Amino acids: CASSLIGTGSYEQYF. Full variable domain (missing parts from reference TRBV7-9 and TRBJ2-7): DTGVSQNPRHKITKRGQNVTFRCDPISEHNRLYWYRQTLGQGPEFLTYFQNEAQLEKSRLLSDRFSAERPKGSFSTLEIQRTEQGDSAMYLCASSLIGTGSYEQYFGPGTRLTVT.

On this clone: In the same sample, other DNA sequences code for this CDR3. V and J are TRBV4-2 and TRBJ2-1; a weak D match, TRBD2 (5 bases). Per germline, CDR1 LGHNA and CDR2 YNFKEQ. The CDR3 totals 15 residues. The V and J ends lost 1 base and 1 base respectively, with 8 bases between them. CDR3 residues: CASSQVGGSYNEQFF. The CDR3 DNA reads TGTGCCAGCAGCCAAGTTGGCGGGTCCTACAATGAGCAGTTCTTC.

The gene calls are TRBV4-2 and TRBJ1-3; D not certain. The CDR3 runs to 15 residues. CDR1 is LGHNA, CDR2 YNFKEQ, per germline. With 0 bases removed from V and 0 bases from J, the gap between germline ends came to 6 bases. Here the CDR3 reads CASSQEGSSGNTIYF. DNA of the CDR3: TGTGCCAGCAGCCAAGAGGGCAGCTCTGGAAACACCATATATTTT.

The chain joins TRBV5-1 to TRBJ2-2; 12 bases align to TRBD2. Germline loops: CDR1 SGHRS, CDR2 YFSETQ. The CDR3 has 14 amino acids. Losses at the gene ends were 4 bases for V and 6 bases for J; bases not matched to a gene: 1. CDR3 DNA sequence: TGCGCCAGCAGCGGGACTAGCGGGTCCGGGGAGCTGTTTTTT. Its translation: CASSGTSGSGELFF.

The J gene is TRBJ2-3, the V gene TRBV4-2, with D perhaps matching TRBD1 (6 bases). The length of the CDR3 is 14 residues. The germline CDR1 and CDR2 sequences are LGHNA and YNFKEQ. V gave up 4 bases and J gave up 4 bases, with 12 bases separating them. The CDR3 is CASSLQSGADTQYF. The CDR3 coding sequence is TGTGCCAGCAGCCTCCAATCAGGGGCAGATACGCAGTATTTT.

This chain connects TRBV19 to TRBJ1-1; TRBD1 might be the D (6 bases). This CDR3 region has 14 residues. Trimming removed 6 bases at V and 1 base at J, with 12 bases between. Germline assignment: CDR1 LNHDA and CDR2 SQIVND (reference sequence). Here the CDR3 reads CASSFMGQNTEAFF. CDR3 bases: TGTGCCAGTAGCTTTATGGGACAGAACACTGAAGCTTTCTTT.

The gene calls are TRBV19 and TRBJ1-3; no firm D call. Deletions cut 3 bases from V and 0 bases from J, with 9 bases between. The CDR3 has 15 amino acids. Germline CDR1 and CDR2: LNHDA and SQIVND (reference sequence). In DNA, the CDR3 is TGTGCCAGTAGTATGTTCGGATCCTCTGGAAACACCATATATTTT. Translation: CASSMFGSSGNTIYF.

The genes are TRBV27 and TRBJ1-3, with D possibly TRBD1 on 5 matching bases. Between the trimmed V and J ends, which lost 8 bases and 5 bases, there was a span of 10 bases. CDR1 is MNHEY and CDR2 is SMNVEV in the germline V gene (reference sequence). The CDR3 has 12 amino acids. The CDR3 DNA reads TGTGCCAGCGGCGACAGAAGAAACACCATATATTTT. Its protein is CASGDRRNTIYF.

V usage is TRBV15 and J usage is TRBJ1-5; unclear D gene. Deletions cut 4 bases from V and 5 bases from J, with 9 bases between. The CDR3 contains 13 residues. Per the germline V gene, CDR1 is LNHNV and CDR2 is YYDKDF (reference sequence). The CDR3 DNA reads TGTGCCACCAGCATCGACGGGGATCAGCCCCAGCATTTT. Encoded protein: CATSIDGDQPQHF.

The chain links TRBV7-2 to TRBJ2-2; TRBD2 matches at 11 bases. The trim removed 8 bases at V and 7 bases at J, leaving 12 bases unmatched. CDR3 length: 16 amino acids. Germline CDR1 and CDR2: SGHTA and FQGNSA. For the CDR3, the DNA is TGTGCCAGCCTCCCTAAGCTAGCGGGAGGTATCGGGGAGCTGTTTTTT. This sequence encodes CASLPKLAGGIGELFF.

This rearrangement joins TRBV7-2 to TRBJ1-2; weak D call: TRBD1 (6 bases). The CDR3 runs 16 residues. The V end lost 1 base, the J end lost 4 bases, and 16 bases lay between the germline ends. Germline V CDR1 and CDR2: SGHTA, FQGNSA. DNA for the CDR3: TGTGCCAGCAGCTTAGAACACGGCAGGGGAGGCTATGGCTACACCTTC. Residues: CASSLEHGRGGYGYTF.

Points on this clone: Different DNA sequences within this sample yield the same CDR3. The chain uses TRBV6-1 and TRBJ1-2, with 10 bases lining up with TRBD1. The CDR3 runs to 13 residues. Trimming took 4 bases from V and 8 from J; bases not matched to a gene: 4. Germline values: CDR1 MNHNS, CDR2 SASEGT. Here the CDR3 DNA reads TGTGCCAGCAGTGCCGGGACAGGGGTCGGCTACACCTTC. Translating gives CASSAGTGVGYTF.

This rearrangement joins TRBV7-9 to TRBJ1-6; D may be TRBD1 (6 bases). CDR1 and CDR2 (germline): SEHNR, FQNEAQ (reference sequence). This CDR3 is 16 amino acids long. V lost 2 bases, J lost 7 bases, and 15 bases lay in between. CDR3 in DNA: TGTGCCAGCAGCTTATTCGGGCAGGGGTTCAATTCACCCCTCCACTTT. Protein product: CASSLFGQGFNSPLHF.

V gene TRBV30 combines with J gene TRBJ2-7; D may match TRBD1 or TRBD2 (5 bases each). The CDR3 runs 14 residues. V lost 0 bases and J 5 bases, leaving 14 bases between the germline ends. Germline V gene lookup returns CDR1 GTSNPN and CDR2 SVGIG (reference sequence). Here the CDR3 DNA reads TGTGCCTGGAGTGTAGGGACGACGGTGGACGAGCAGTACTTC. Its translation is CAWSVGTTVDEQYF.

This chain joins TRBV7-3 and TRBJ2-6; the D is unclear. CDR1 is SGHTA, CDR2 FQGTGA, per germline. V shed 5 bases and J shed 1 base, with 9 bases lying between them. This CDR3 region has 15 residues. The CDR3 loop is CASSPSLSGANVLTF. The CDR3 DNA follows: TGTGCCAGCAGCCCCTCCCTGTCTGGGGCCAACGTCCTGACTTTC.

The chain combines TRBV5-1 with TRBJ1-5; a possible D gene is TRBD1 (5 bases). The CDR3 extends over 16 amino acids. In germline, CDR1 is SGHRS, CDR2 YFSETQ. The V end lost 4 bases, the J end lost 6 bases, and 20 bases lay between the germline ends. The CDR3 bases are TGCGCCAGCAGCCTCCTGGGACTCGTGGCGGGTCAGCCCCAGCATTTT. Its protein product is CASSLLGLVAGQPQHF.

This clone was recorded a few times. The genes are TRBV2 and TRBJ2-7, with unresolved D. The germline V gene has CDR1 SNHLY and CDR2 FYNNEI. Trimming removed 5 bases at V and 4 bases at J, with 12 bases between. The CDR3 is 13 residues long. The CDR3: CASSPGPDYEQYV. The CDR3 DNA reads TGTGCCAGCAGTCCCGGACCGGATTACGAGCAGTACGTC.

The chain is built from TRBV7-6 and TRBJ1-4, with D possibly being TRBD1 (5 bases). Germline values: CDR1 SGHVS, CDR2 FNYEAQ. V was pared by 1 base and J by 3 bases, with 6 bases between. The CDR3 sequence is 14 residues long. In DNA form, the CDR3 reads TGTGCCAGCAGCTTAGGGACATCTAATGAAAAACTGTTTTTT. Translation gives CASSLGTSNEKLFF.

This clone was observed a few times. The rearrangement joins TRBV5-6 to TRBJ2-1; possibly TRBD1 or TRBD2 for D (6 bases each). The CDR3 spans 19 residues. Germline assignment: CDR1 SGHDT and CDR2 YYEEEE. The ends were cut back, 4 bases at V and 0 bases at J, with 23 bases in the middle. The CDR3: CASSRGQRGTSSSYNEQFF. The CDR3, as DNA: TGTGCCAGCAGCAGAGGACAGAGGGGGACTTCCAGCTCCTACAATGAGCAGTTCTTC.

The chain is built from TRBV18 and TRBJ1-1; weak D call: TRBD1 (5 bases). The CDR3 contains 13 residues. V was pared by 4 bases and J by 1 base, with 7 bases between. Germline loops: CDR1 KGHSH, CDR2 LQKENI. The CDR3 DNA is TGTGCCAGCTCACTAGACAGGAACACTGAAGCTTTCTTT. It is translated as CASSLDRNTEAFF.